A single sample gave rise to the 23 T cell receptor beta chains below, sequenced in a study of neurological immune-mediated disorders. TCRdb re-called the 5' RACE reads with MiXCR, one entry per CDR3 protein. The sample lists over 35,000 distinct CDR3 sequences, 12% occurring once. The sequencing sample was made of PBMCs. These receptors all stem from a female donor in good health.

This clonotype was observed at least ten times. This chain links TRBV20-1 with TRBJ2-2; perhaps TRBD2 as D (6 bases). Germline V CDR1 and CDR2: DFQATT, SNEGSKA (reference sequence). The CDR3 is made up of 14 amino acids. Trimming left V 1 base short and J 6 bases short, with 12 bases between. CDR3 nucleotides: TGCAGTGCTAGAGTCGGGGGATCCGCCGGGGAGCTGTTTTTT. Protein sequence: CSARVGGSAGELFF.

At least ten counts were recorded for this clonotype. The V call is TRBV5-1, the J call TRBJ2-3; D is perhaps TRBD1 (6 bases). The CDR3 sequence is 15 residues long. Germline CDR1 reads SGHRS; CDR2 reads YFSETQ. Trimming removed 1 base from V and 3 bases from J, with 12 bases in between. CDR3 sequence reads: CASSLPGDRTDTQYF. In nucleotides, the CDR3 is TGCGCCAGCAGCTTGCCAGGGGATAGGACAGATACGCAGTATTTT.

This clonotype was observed many times. The chain recombines TRBV6-6 with TRBJ1-1; TRBD1 matches 11 bases. Trimming removed 4 bases from V and 3 bases from J; junction bases left unmatched: 7. The CDR3 has 16 residues. Germline CDR1 reads MNHNY; CDR2 reads SVGAGI (reference sequence). The CDR3 DNA reads as TGTGCCAGCAGTTCCGGACAGGGGGCATTGGACACTGAAGCTTTCTTT. Translated: CASSSGQGALDTEAFF.

This clonotype was found many times. This chain connects TRBV29-1 to TRBJ2-5, with D unresolved. Trimming removed 8 bases at V and 4 bases at J, with 11 bases between. The CDR3 sequence is 11 residues long. Germline CDR1 and CDR2: SQVTM and ANQGSEA. The CDR3: CSLGWGETQYF. CDR3 DNA sequence: TGCAGCCTCGGATGGGGAGAGACCCAGTACTTC.

This clonotype appeared many times. The chain recombines TRBV5-1 with TRBJ1-1; no clear D. Trimming pared 4 bases from V and 4 bases from J, leaving 5 bases between. Germline V gene sequence: CDR1 SGHRS, CDR2 YFSETQ. The CDR3 is made up of 11 amino acids. CDR3 DNA sequence: TGCGCCAGCAGCCGGGGCACTGAAGCTTTCTTT. This translates into CASSRGTEAFF. Filled out from reference TRBV5-1 and TRBJ1-1, the complete variable domain reads KAGVTQTPRYLIKTRGQQVTLSCSPISGHRSVSWYQQTPGQGLQFLFEYFSETQRNKGNFPGRFSGRQFSNSRSEMNVSTLELGDSALYLCASSRGTEAFFGQGTRLTVV.

This clonotype was observed at least ten times. The chain joins TRBV7-9 to TRBJ2-1, with D possibly being TRBD2 (6 bases). Between the trimmed V and J ends, which lost 1 base and 8 bases, there was a span of 6 bases. CDR3 length equals 12 residues. Germline V gene lookup returns CDR1 SEHNR and CDR2 FQNEAQ (reference sequence). The CDR3 here is CASSLGGDEQFF. CDR3 in DNA: TGTGCCAGCAGCTTAGGCGGGGATGAGCAGTTCTTC.

Many counts were recorded for this clonotype. The chain employs TRBV5-1 and TRBJ1-2, with D possibly TRBD1 on 5 matching bases. V lost 0 bases to trimming and J lost 3 bases, with 9 bases between them. The CDR3 length is 14 residues. Looked up from germline, CDR1 is SGHRS and CDR2 is YFSETQ. CDR3 protein: CASSLVGGDYGYTF. CDR3 in DNA: TGCGCCAGCAGCTTGGTCGGGGGTGACTATGGCTACACCTTC.

In its sample, this clonotype was seen many times. The chain joins TRBV18 to TRBJ2-1; the D gene is possibly TRBD2 (5 bases). Trimming pared 7 bases from V and 11 bases from J, leaving 15 bases between. The CDR3 loop spans 12 amino acids. Germline V gives CDR1 KGHSH, CDR2 LQKENI. This CDR3 reads CASFVRREQQFF. The CDR3 region has the DNA TGTGCCAGCTTCGTCCGCCGGGAACAGCAGTTCTTC.

This clonotype has at least ten counts. The chain recombines TRBV15 with TRBJ1-5; D is unresolved. V lost 0 bases, J lost 8 bases, and 14 bases lay in between. The CDR3 has 15 amino acids. Germline lookup yields CDR1 LNHNV and CDR2 YYDKDF (reference sequence). The CDR3 loop reads CATSRDLRGSEPQHF. The DNA for the CDR3 is TGTGCCACCAGCAGAGATCTACGGGGTTCGGAGCCCCAGCATTTT. Complete variable domain (other parts from reference TRBV15 and TRBJ1-5): DAMVIQNPRYQVTQFGKPVTLSCSQTLNHNVMYWYQQKSSQAPKLLFHYYDKDFNNEADTPDNFQSRRPNTSFCFLDIRSPGLGDTAMYLCATSRDLRGSEPQHFGDGTRLSIL.

This clonotype was counted ten times or more. V usage is TRBV5-1 and J usage is TRBJ2-7, with 9 nucleotides matching TRBD2. Germline V gives CDR1 SGHRS, CDR2 YFSETQ. CDR3 length: 15 amino acids. V lost 0 bases and J lost 2; bases outside the gene matches: 3. CDR3 coding DNA: TGCGCCAGCAGCTTGGAGACTAGCGGCCCCTACGAGCAGTACTTC. Encoded protein: CASSLETSGPYEQYF.

Worth noting for this clonotype: A much larger clone differs from this one at a single base, so this may be a read error. V usage is TRBV18 and J usage is TRBJ2-7; D remains unclear. CDR1 is KGHSH, CDR2 LQKENI, per germline. This CDR3 has 13 residues. The CDR3 sequence: CANSPVGPYEQYF. CDR3 coding DNA: TGTGCCAACTCACCAGTGGGTCCCTACGAGCAGTACTTC.

Ten or more counts support this clonotype. V is TRBV12-3 or TRBV12-4 and J is TRBJ1-2; D is perhaps TRBD1 (6 bases). This CDR3 contains 11 residues. Between the trimmed V and J ends, which lost 6 bases and 9 bases, there was a span of 11 bases. CDR3 bases: TGTGCCAGCAGGCAGGGGTCGAGCTACACCTTC. It specifies CASRQGSSYTF.

This clonotype was observed many times. V gene TRBV5-5 combines with J gene TRBJ2-1; TRBD2 matches at 8 bases. The CDR3 loop spans 15 amino acids. With 6 bases clipped from V and 4 bases from J, the junction kept 9 bases outside the gene matches. Germline V gene lookup returns CDR1 SGHKS and CDR2 YYEKEE (reference sequence). The CDR3 reads CASTKAGVPYNEQFF. CDR3 nucleotides: TGTGCCAGCACCAAAGCGGGAGTTCCGTACAATGAGCAGTTCTTC.

This clonotype was observed at least ten times. This rearrangement joins TRBV5-1 to TRBJ2-1; 9 bases are a match to TRBD2. The V segment lost 0 bases and the J segment 2 bases; nucleotides outside the gene matches: 6. CDR3 size: 17 residues. The germline CDR1 and CDR2 sequences are SGHRS and YFSETQ. DNA for the CDR3: TGCGCCAGCAGCTTGGAATCTCGCGGGAGGGCCTACAATGAGCAGTTCTTC. It is translated as CASSLESRGRAYNEQFF.

This clonotype showed up many times. The J gene is TRBJ1-2, the V gene TRBV12-3 or TRBV12-4; D is possibly TRBD1 (5 bases). The length of the CDR3 is 13 residues. The V end was cut by 7 bases, the J end by 6 bases, with 15 bases between. The CDR3 spells CASTSQETNGYTF. The DNA for the CDR3 is TGTGCCAGCACCTCACAGGAAACTAATGGCTACACCTTC.

There are many counts of this clonotype. The chain carries TRBV3-1 and TRBJ1-1; the match to TRBD1 covers 7 bases. Per germline, CDR1 LGHDT and CDR2 YNNKEL (reference sequence). Unmatched junction bases numbered 13, after V lost 3 bases and J lost 6 bases. This CDR3 region has 16 residues. The CDR3 DNA reads as TGTGCCAGCAGCCACCTTCCGACAGGGTCTACATCTGAAGCTTTCTTT. Protein product: CASSHLPTGSTSEAFF. Together with reference TRBV3-1 and TRBJ1-1, the CDR3 gives the full variable domain: DTAVSQTPKYLVTQMGNDKSIKCEQNLGHDTMYWYKQDSKKFLKIMFSYNNKELIINETVPNRFSPKSPDKAHLNLHINSLELGDSAVYFCASSHLPTGSTSEAFFGQGTRLTVV.

This clonotype has at least ten counts. This chain links TRBV5-1 with TRBJ1-1; TRBD1 matches 9 bases. CDR3 length equals 16 residues. In germline, CDR1 is SGHRS, CDR2 YFSETQ. V dropped 4 bases and J dropped 4; count of bases not matched to a gene: 11. The CDR3 coding sequence is TGCGCCAGCAGCCAGGGGATCTGGACAGGGGTCACTGAAGCTTTCTTT. Amino acid sequence: CASSQGIWTGVTEAFF. Using reference TRBV5-1 and TRBJ1-1 for the parts outside the CDR3, the full variable domain is KAGVTQTPRYLIKTRGQQVTLSCSPISGHRSVSWYQQTPGQGLQFLFEYFSETQRNKGNFPGRFSGRQFSNSRSEMNVSTLELGDSALYLCASSQGIWTGVTEAFFGQGTRLTVV.

This clonotype has ten or more counts. The rearrangement uses TRBV20-1 and TRBJ2-7; TRBD2 aligns across 11 bases. The CDR3 runs to 14 residues. The V gene's germline CDR1 is DFQATT and CDR2 SNEGSKA (reference sequence). The junction had 11 bases not matched to a gene; V was cut back by 5 bases and J by 8 bases. CDR3 in amino acids: CSAVMGLAGGQQYF. The CDR3 DNA reads TGCAGTGCTGTCATGGGGCTAGCGGGAGGCCAGCAGTACTTC.

This clonotype was counted ten times or more. The V gene is TRBV6-4, the J gene TRBJ1-3; D unresolved. Germline V gene sequence: CDR1 MRHNA, CDR2 SNTAGT. The CDR3 totals 11 residues. Trimming cost V 6 bases and J 5 bases, with 5 bases left between them. In DNA form, the CDR3 reads TGTGCCAGCAGACTGAGAAACACCATATATTTT. It codes for CASRLRNTIYF.

In its sample, this clonotype was seen many times. The V gene is TRBV5-1, the J gene TRBJ2-7; 10 bases agree with TRBD1. This CDR3 comprises 16 residues. The V and J ends lost 0 bases and 5 bases, in that order; junction bases with no gene match: 8. Germline V gene data show CDR1 as SGHRS and CDR2 as YFSETQ. The chain's CDR3 is CASSLDLTGGADEQYF. CDR3 bases: TGCGCCAGCAGCTTGGATTTGACAGGGGGCGCCGACGAGCAGTACTTC.

This clonotype has ten or more counts. V is TRBV20-1 and J is TRBJ2-1; D may be TRBD1 or TRBD2 (6 bases each). CDR3 length: 14 residues. Germline CDR1 is DFQATT and CDR2 is SNEGSKA (reference sequence). V lost 0 bases, J lost 9 bases, and 15 bases lay in between. CDR3 loop: CSAREAGGRIEQFF. CDR3 coding DNA: TGCAGTGCTAGAGAGGCTGGGGGGCGTATTGAGCAGTTCTTC.

This clonotype was counted at least ten times. This chain links TRBV9 with TRBJ2-7; D possibly uses TRBD1 or TRBD2 (5 bases each). The CDR3 consists of 17 residues. Germline loops: CDR1 SGDLS, CDR2 YYNGEE. Trimming took 0 bases from V and 2 from J, leaving 18 bases between them. CDR3 DNA sequence: TGTGCCAGCAGCGTAGACGGGGCGGCTAGCTCTACCTACGAGCAGTACTTC. This codes for CASSVDGAASSTYEQYF.

The sample holds many counts of this clonotype. The chain has TRBV12-3 or TRBV12-4 and TRBJ2-4; 7 bases match TRBD1. Unmatched junction bases numbered 6, after V lost 5 bases and J lost 2 bases. The CDR3 loop spans 15 amino acids. The CDR3 here is CASSRRQGTKNIQYF. In nucleotides, the CDR3 is TGTGCCAGCAGTCGACGACAGGGAACCAAAAACATTCAGTACTTC.